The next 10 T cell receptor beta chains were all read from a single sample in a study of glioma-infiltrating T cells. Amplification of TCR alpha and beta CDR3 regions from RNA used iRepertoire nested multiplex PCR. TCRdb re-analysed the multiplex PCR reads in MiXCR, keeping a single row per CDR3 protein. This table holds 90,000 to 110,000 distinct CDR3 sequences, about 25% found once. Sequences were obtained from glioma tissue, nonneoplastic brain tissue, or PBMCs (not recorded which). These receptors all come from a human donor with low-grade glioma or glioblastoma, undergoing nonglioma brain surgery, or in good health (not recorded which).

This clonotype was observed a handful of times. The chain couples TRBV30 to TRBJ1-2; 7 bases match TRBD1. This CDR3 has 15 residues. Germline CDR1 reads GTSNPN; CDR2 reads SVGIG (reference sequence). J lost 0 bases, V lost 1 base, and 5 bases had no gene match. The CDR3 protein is CAWSAPQGANYGYTF. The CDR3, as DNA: TGTGCCTGGAGTGCCCCCCAGGGGGCTAACTATGGCTACACCTTC.

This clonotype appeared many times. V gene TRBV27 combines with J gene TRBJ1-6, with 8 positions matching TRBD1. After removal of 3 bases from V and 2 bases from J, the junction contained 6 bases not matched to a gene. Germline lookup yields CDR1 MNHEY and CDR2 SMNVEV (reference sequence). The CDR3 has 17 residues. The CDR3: CASSFRTGMTYNSPLHF. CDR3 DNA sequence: TGTGCCAGCAGTTTCCGGACAGGGATGACCTATAATTCACCCCTCCACTTT.

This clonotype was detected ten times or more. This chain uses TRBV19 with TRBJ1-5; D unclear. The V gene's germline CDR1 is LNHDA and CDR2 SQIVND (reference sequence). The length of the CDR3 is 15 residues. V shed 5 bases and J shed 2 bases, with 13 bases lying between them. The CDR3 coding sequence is TGTGCCAGTAGTGCCCCGACGTGGCGCAATCAGCCCCAGCATTTT. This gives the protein CASSAPTWRNQPQHF.

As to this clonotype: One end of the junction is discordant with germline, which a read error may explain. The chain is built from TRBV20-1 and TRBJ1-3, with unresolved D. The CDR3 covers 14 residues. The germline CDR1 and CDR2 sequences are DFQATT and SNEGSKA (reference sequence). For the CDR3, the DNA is TGCAGTGCTAGCCCCGAGACATCCGGAAACACCGTATATTTT. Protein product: CSASPETSGNTVYF.

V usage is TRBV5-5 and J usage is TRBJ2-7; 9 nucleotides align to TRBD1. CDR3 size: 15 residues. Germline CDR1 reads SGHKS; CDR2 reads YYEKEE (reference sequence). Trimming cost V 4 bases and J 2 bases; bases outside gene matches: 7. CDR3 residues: CASSPWTGATYEQYF. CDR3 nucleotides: TGTGCCAGCAGCCCCTGGACAGGGGCGACCTACGAGCAGTACTTC.

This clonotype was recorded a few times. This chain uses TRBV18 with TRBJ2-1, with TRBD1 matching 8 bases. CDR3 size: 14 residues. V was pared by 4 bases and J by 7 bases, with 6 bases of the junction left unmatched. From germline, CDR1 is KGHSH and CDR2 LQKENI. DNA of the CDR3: TGTGCCAGCTCACGACCGGACAGGGCGAATGAGCAGTTCTTC. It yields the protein CASSRPDRANEQFF.

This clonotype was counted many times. Here the CDR3 reads CASSSLAGTAESTDTQYF. In nucleotides, the CDR3 is TGTGCCAGCAGTTCCCTCGCCGGGACAGCCGAAAGCACAGATACGCAGTATTTT. This chain links TRBV7-9 with TRBJ2-3, with TRBD1 matching 7 bases. J lost 0 bases, V lost 6 bases, and 15 bases had no gene match. Looked up from germline, CDR1 is SEHNR and CDR2 is FQNEAQ (reference sequence). The CDR3 length is 18 residues. Full variable domain (outside the CDR3, taken from reference TRBV7-9 and TRBJ2-3): DTGVSQNPRHKITKRGQNVTFRCDPISEHNRLYWYRQTLGQGPEFLTYFQNEAQLEKSRLLSDRFSAERPKGSFSTLEIQRTEQGDSAMYLCASSSLAGTAESTDTQYFGPGTRLTVL.

The CDR3 DNA follows: TGTGCCAGTACCAGGTGGGGAGAGACAGATACGCAGTATTTT. Translating gives CASTRWGETDTQYF. The chain links TRBV6-2 or TRBV6-3 to TRBJ2-3, with D tentatively TRBD2 (5 bases). The V and J ends lost 9 bases and 3 bases respectively, with 16 bases between them. This CDR3 has 14 amino acids. CDR1 is MNHEY, CDR2 SVGEGT, per germline.

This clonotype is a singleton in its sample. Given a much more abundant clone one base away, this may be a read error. The CDR3 is CASSLTGTGEQFF. The CDR3, as DNA: TGTGCCAGCAGCCTAACAGGGACCGGGGAGCAGTTCTTC. V usage is TRBV7-3 and J usage is TRBJ2-1, with TRBD1 as a possible D gene (6 bases). This CDR3 region has 13 residues. Per the germline V gene, CDR1 is SGHTA and CDR2 is FQGTGA.

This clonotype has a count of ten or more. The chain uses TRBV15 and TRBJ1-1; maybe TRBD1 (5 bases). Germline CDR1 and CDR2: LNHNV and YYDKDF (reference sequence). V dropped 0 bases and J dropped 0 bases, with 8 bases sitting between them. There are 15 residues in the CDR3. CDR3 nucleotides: TGTGCCACCAGCAGAGATCGGGGGATGAACACTGAAGCTTTCTTT. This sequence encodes CATSRDRGMNTEAFF.